This T cell receptor (beta chain) originates from a study of T-cell reconstitution after alpha-beta-depleted transplantation in children. Using unique molecular identifiers, the investigators prepared the TCRbeta library. Each CDR3 protein is one row after TCRdb ran MiXCR on the PCR reads. The sample includes some 450,000 distinct CDR3 sequences, over 40% of them seen just once. Notes on the study in general: Newly generated T cells supplied most T-cell counts and diversity one year post-transplant.

In regard to this clonotype: Antigen unknown.

Germline values: CDR1 DFQATT, CDR2 SNEGSKA (reference sequence). The CDR3 loop spans 12 amino acids. Trimming stripped 6 bases from V and 0 bases from J, with 5 bases between. This TCR came from a girl aged 2-10 years with aplastic anemia, due to receive a stem cell transplant. The chain joins TRBV20-1 to TRBJ2-2; D call uncertain. Sample: PBMCs, taken before TCRalphabeta/CD19-depleted stem cell transplant. The CDR3 region is CSASPNTGELFF. The CDR3 DNA reads TGCAGTGCCTCCCCGAACACCGGGGAGCTGTTTTTT.